What follows are 14 T cell receptor beta chains derived from one specimen sequenced in a study of Ad26.COV2.S vaccination and SARS-CoV-2 variants. Treatment described: some 20 received Ad26.COV2.S at low or high dose, single or two shots; about 5 received placebo; per-sample allocation not given. Sampling happened 63 days after the first vaccine or placebo injection. Method: immunoSEQ multiplex PCR; TCRdb's copy keeps in-frame clones and lacks some. Among 400,000 to 500,000 clones listed, 75% to 90% were seen once. Sequences were derived from peripheral blood, sampled in a trial of Ad26.COV2.S vaccine versus placebo. The receptors originated from a person aged 18-65 years who received the Ad26.COV2.S COVID-19 vaccine or a placebo.

The chain combines TRBV18 with TRBJ2-1; TRBD2 matches 12 bases. Unmatched junction bases numbered 8, after V lost 5 bases and J lost 9 bases. Germline CDR1 KGHSH, CDR2 LQKENI. The CDR3 spans 15 residues. In DNA, the CDR3 is TGTGCCAGCTCAGTCCTAGCGGGGGGGTCTGGTGAGCAGTTCTTC. Residues: CASSVLAGGSGEQFF.

This sequence joins TRBV21-1 and TRBJ2-7. TRBV21-1 is tagged as a pseudogene. This CDR3 is built from 16 residues. The CDR3 DNA reads as TGTGCCAGCAGCAATGGAGGGACACCGAATTCTTACGAGCAGTACGTC. Protein product: CASSNGGTPNSYEQYV.

The rearrangement links TRBV23-1 to TRBJ2-2; D assignment may be TRBD1 or TRBD2 (6 bases each). TRBV23-1 is sorted into the ORF group, with uncertain function. This CDR3 spans 14 amino acids. Trimming took off 0 bases at V and 7 bases at J, with 9 bases between the two ends. Here the CDR3 DNA reads TGCGCCAGCAGTCAATCGGGGGGCTACGGGGAGCTGTTTTTT. Translating it yields CASSQSGGYGELFF.

The chain is built from TRBV28 and TRBJ2-2; 8 positions agree with TRBD2. Germline values: CDR1 MDHEN, CDR2 SYDVKM. This CDR3 spans 15 amino acids. The V segment lost 4 bases and the J segment 0 bases; nucleotides outside the gene matches: 1. The CDR3 coding sequence is TGTGCCAGCAGTTACGGGGGGGCGAACACCGGGGAGCTGTTTTTT. This codes for CASSYGGANTGELFF.

This clone was seen just once. The genes are TRBV7-2 and TRBJ1-1; D is possibly TRBD1 (5 bases). This CDR3 is 13 amino acids long. V was cut by 2 bases and J by 4 bases, with 8 bases left in between. Germline CDR1 SGHTA, CDR2 FQGNSA. CDR3 in amino acids: CASSLFGGTEAFF. CDR3 nucleotides: TGTGCCAGCAGCTTATTCGGGGGCACTGAAGCTTTCTTT.

V is TRBV19 and J is TRBJ2-7, with D tentatively TRBD2 (7 bases). The germline gives CDR1 LNHDA, CDR2 SQIVND (reference sequence). The CDR3 has 16 residues. Between the trimmed V and J ends, which lost 3 bases and 3 bases, there was a span of 18 bases. The CDR3 is CASSIRGRGPFYEQYF. In DNA form, the CDR3 reads TGTGCCAGTAGTATTAGAGGGCGGGGGCCCTTCTACGAGCAGTACTTC.

This chain links TRBV7-8 with TRBJ2-5; D possibly corresponds to TRBD2 (5 bases). CDR3 size: 15 residues. Trimming removed 5 bases at V and 4 bases at J, with 17 bases between. CDR1 and CDR2 (germline): SGHVS, FQNEAQ. The DNA for the CDR3 is TGTGCCAGCAGCCCAAGCCCGAGGGCGGGAGAGACCCAGTACTTC. It yields the protein CASSPSPRAGETQYF. Filled out from reference TRBV7-8 and TRBJ2-5, the complete variable domain reads GAGVSQSPRYKVAKRGQDVALRCDPISGHVSLFWYQQALGQGPEFLTYFQNEAQLDKSGLPSDRFFAERPEGSVSTLKIQRTQQEDSAVYLCASSPSPRAGETQYFGPGTRLLVL.

The chain couples TRBV11-3 to TRBJ2-5; 14 bases line up with TRBD2. Germline-derived CDR1 and CDR2 are SGHNT and YENEEA. The V gene end was trimmed by 4 bases and the J gene end by 5 bases; junction bases not matched to a gene: 9. There are 17 residues in the CDR3. The CDR3 region is CASSSGWTSGGRETQYF. CDR3 bases: TGTGCCAGCAGCTCCGGGTGGACTAGCGGGGGGAGGGAGACCCAGTACTTC.

V and J are TRBV7-9 and TRBJ1-6, with a tentative D call TRBD1 (6 bases). The germline gives CDR1 SEHNR, CDR2 FQNEAQ (reference sequence). Deletions cut 5 bases from V and 11 bases from J, with 13 bases between. The CDR3 loop spans 13 amino acids. The CDR3 nucleotides are TGTGCCAGCAGCGTCAACAGGGAGGCACCCCTCCACTTT. Encoded protein: CASSVNREAPLHF.

V is TRBV7-8 and J is TRBJ2-5; D gene ambiguous. CDR1 is SGHVS and CDR2 is FQNEAQ in the germline V gene. V dropped 1 base and J dropped 4 bases, with 13 bases sitting between them. This CDR3 region has 15 residues. CDR3 residues: CASSLGAIRGETQYF. The CDR3 coding sequence is TGTGCCAGCAGCTTAGGAGCGATTCGAGGAGAGACCCAGTACTTC. Supplemented by reference TRBV7-8 and TRBJ2-5, the full variable domain reads GAGVSQSPRYKVAKRGQDVALRCDPISGHVSLFWYQQALGQGPEFLTYFQNEAQLDKSGLPSDRFFAERPEGSVSTLKIQRTQQEDSAVYLCASSLGAIRGETQYFGPGTRLLVL.

V and J are TRBV25-1 and TRBJ2-7; 10 bases fit TRBD2. The CDR3 is made up of 13 amino acids. V lost 5 bases, J lost 5 bases, and 3 bases stayed unmatched. Germline CDR1 MGHDK, CDR2 SYGVNS. The CDR3 loop reads CASSQRGGDEQYF. In DNA, the CDR3 is TGTGCCAGCAGTCAGCGGGGGGGCGACGAGCAGTACTTC.

DNA of the CDR3: TGTGCCAGCAGTTTAGACAGCGACTATGGCTACACCTTC. Encoded protein: CASSLDSDYGYTF. The chain employs TRBV12-3 or TRBV12-4 and TRBJ1-2; D call uncertain. Trimming removed 1 base at V and 3 bases at J, with 6 bases between. The CDR3 extends over 13 amino acids.

The chain combines TRBV15 with TRBJ1-5, with D unclear. Germline CDR1 LNHNV, CDR2 YYDKDF (reference sequence). The V end lost 1 base, the J end lost 1 base, and 8 bases lay between the germline ends. The CDR3 spans 15 residues. The CDR3 DNA follows: TGTGCCACCAGCAGAGCTCTATCCAGCAATCAGCCCCAGCATTTT. Translating it yields CATSRALSSNQPQHF.

This sequence joins TRBV4-2 and TRBJ2-3; tentative D call: TRBD2 (5 bases). The CDR3 runs to 14 residues. V dropped 0 bases and J dropped 4 bases, with 8 bases sitting between them. Looked up from germline, CDR1 is LGHNA and CDR2 is YNFKEQ. The CDR3 region is CASSQDVGADTQYF. CDR3 DNA: TGTGCCAGCAGCCAAGATGTGGGAGCAGATACGCAGTATTTT.